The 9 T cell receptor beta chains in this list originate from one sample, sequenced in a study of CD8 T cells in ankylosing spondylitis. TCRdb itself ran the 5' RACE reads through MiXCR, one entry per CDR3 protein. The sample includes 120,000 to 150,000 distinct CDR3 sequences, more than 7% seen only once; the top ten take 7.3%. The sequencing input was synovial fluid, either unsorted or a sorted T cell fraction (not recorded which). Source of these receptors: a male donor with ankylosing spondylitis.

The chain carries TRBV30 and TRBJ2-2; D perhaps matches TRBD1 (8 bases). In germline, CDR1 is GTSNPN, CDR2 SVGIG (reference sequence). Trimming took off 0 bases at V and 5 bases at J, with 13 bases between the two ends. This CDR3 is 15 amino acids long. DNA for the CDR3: TGTGCCTGGAGTGTAACAGGGGGGGGTACCGGGGAGCTGTTTTTT. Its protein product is CAWSVTGGGTGELFF. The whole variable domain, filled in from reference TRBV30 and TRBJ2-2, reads SQTIHQWPATLVQPVGSPLSLECTVEGTSNPNLYWYRQAAGRGLQLLFYSVGIGQISSEVPQNLSASRPQDRQFILSSKKLLLSDSGFYLCAWSVTGGGTGELFFGEGSRLTVL.

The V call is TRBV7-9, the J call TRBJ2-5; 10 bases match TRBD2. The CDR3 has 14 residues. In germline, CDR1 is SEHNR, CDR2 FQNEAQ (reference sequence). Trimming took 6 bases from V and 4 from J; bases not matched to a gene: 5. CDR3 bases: TGTGCCAGCAGTTTACTAGCGGGGCTAGAGACCCAGTACTTC. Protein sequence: CASSLLAGLETQYF.

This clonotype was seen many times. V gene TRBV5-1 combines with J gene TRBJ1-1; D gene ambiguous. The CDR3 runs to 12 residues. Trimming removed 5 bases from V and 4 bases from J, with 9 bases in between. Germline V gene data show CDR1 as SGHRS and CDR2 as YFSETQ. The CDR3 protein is CASSPMGTEAFF. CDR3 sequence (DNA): TGCGCCAGCAGTCCGATGGGCACTGAAGCTTTCTTT.

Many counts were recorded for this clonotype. CDR3 in DNA: TGTGCCAGCAGCTTAGCCCCGGGGTTTGGTAATGAGCAGTACTTC. It specifies CASSLAPGFGNEQYF. The J gene is TRBJ2-7, the V gene TRBV7-9; D might be TRBD2 (5 bases). Germline CDR1 reads SEHNR; CDR2 reads FQNEAQ (reference sequence). Trimming took off 0 bases at V and 7 bases at J, with 16 bases between the two ends. This CDR3 region has 15 residues.

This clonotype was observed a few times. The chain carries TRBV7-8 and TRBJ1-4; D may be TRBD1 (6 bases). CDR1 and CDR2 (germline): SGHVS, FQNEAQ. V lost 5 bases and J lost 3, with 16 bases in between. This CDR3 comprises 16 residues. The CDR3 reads CASSRQLGAANEKLFF. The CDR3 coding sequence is TGTGCCAGCAGCCGGCAACTGGGGGCGGCTAATGAAAAACTGTTTTTT.

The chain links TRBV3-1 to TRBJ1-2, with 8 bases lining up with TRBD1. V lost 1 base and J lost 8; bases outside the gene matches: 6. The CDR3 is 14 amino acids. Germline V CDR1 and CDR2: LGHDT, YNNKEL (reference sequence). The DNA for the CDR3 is TGTGCCAGCAGCCAAGTCGGGACAGGAGGCGGCTACACCTTC. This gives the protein CASSQVGTGGGYTF. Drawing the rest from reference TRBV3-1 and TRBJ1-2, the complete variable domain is DTAVSQTPKYLVTQMGNDKSIKCEQNLGHDTMYWYKQDSKKFLKIMFSYNNKELIINETVPNRFSPKSPDKAHLNLHINSLELGDSAVYFCASSQVGTGGGYTFGSGTRLTVV.

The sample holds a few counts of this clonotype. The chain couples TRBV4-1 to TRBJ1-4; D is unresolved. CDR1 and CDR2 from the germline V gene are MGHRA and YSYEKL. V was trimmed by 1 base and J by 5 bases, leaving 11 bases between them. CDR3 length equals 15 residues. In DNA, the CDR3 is TGCGCCAGCAGCCAAGGATCCCGGGAGAATGAAAAACTGTTTTTT. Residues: CASSQGSRENEKLFF.

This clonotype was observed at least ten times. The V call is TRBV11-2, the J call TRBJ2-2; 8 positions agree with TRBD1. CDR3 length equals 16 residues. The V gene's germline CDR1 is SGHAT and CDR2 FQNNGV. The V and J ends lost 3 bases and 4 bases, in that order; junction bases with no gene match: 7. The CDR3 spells CASSFIGTGLTGELFF. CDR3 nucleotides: TGTGCCAGCAGCTTCATCGGGACAGGTCTCACCGGGGAGCTGTTTTTT.

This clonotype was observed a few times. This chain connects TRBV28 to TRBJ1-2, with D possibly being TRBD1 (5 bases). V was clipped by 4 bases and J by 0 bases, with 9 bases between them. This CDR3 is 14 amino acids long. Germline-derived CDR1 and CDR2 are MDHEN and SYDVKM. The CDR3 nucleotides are TGTGCCAGCAGTTGGCAGGGAGCTAACTATGGCTACACCTTC. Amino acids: CASSWQGANYGYTF.